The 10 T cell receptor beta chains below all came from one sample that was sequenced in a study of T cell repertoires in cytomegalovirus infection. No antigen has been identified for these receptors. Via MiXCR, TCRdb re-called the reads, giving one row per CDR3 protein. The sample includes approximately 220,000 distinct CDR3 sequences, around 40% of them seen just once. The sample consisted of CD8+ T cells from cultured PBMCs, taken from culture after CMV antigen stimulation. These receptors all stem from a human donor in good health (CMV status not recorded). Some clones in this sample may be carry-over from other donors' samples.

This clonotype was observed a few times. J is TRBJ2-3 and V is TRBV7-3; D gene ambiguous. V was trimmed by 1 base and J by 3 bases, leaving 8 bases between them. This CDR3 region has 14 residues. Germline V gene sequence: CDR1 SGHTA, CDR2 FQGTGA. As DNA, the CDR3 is TGTGCCAGCAGCTTAATCTACGGGACAGATACGCAGTATTTT. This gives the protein CASSLIYGTDTQYF.

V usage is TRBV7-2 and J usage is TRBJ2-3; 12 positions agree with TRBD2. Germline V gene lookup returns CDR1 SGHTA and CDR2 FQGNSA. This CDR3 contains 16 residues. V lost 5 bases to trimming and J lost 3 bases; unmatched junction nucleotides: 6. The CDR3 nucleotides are TGTGCCAGCAGCCCCAGACTAGCGGGAGCGACAGATACGCAGTATTTT. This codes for CASSPRLAGATDTQYF.

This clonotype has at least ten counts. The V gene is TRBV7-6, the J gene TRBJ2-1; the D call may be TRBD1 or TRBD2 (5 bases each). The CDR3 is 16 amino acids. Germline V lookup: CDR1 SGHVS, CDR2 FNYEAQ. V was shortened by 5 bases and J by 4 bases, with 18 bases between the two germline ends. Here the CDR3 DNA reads TGTGCCAGCAGCCCGACAGTGGACTCACCATACAATGAGCAGTTCTTC. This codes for CASSPTVDSPYNEQFF.

Here the CDR3 DNA reads TGCGCCAGCAGCCAATTGGGGGGTAGTAGCACAGATACGCAGTATTTT. Protein product: CASSQLGGSSTDTQYF. The chain combines TRBV4-1 with TRBJ2-3; tentatively, D is TRBD2 (6 bases). The CDR3 runs 16 residues. The germline V gene encodes CDR1 MGHRA and CDR2 YSYEKL. Trimming stripped 2 bases from V and 0 bases from J, with 12 bases between.

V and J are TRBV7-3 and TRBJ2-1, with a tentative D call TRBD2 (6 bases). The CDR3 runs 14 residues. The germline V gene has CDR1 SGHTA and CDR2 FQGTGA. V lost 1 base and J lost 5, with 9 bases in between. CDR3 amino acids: CASSLNRGNNEQFF. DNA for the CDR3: TGTGCCAGCAGCTTAAATCGGGGGAACAATGAGCAGTTCTTC.

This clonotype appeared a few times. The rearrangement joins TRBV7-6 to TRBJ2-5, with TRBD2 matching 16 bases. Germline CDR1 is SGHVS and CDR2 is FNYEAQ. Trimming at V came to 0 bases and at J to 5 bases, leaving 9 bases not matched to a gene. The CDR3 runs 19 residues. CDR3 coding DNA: TGTGCCAGCAGCTTAGCGCGGCCGGGACTAGCGGGAGGGCCTGAGACCCAGTACTTC. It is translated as CASSLARPGLAGGPETQYF. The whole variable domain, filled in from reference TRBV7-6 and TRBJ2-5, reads GAGVSQSPRYKVTKRGQDVALRCDPISGHVSLYWYRQALGQGPEFLTYFNYEAQQDKSGLPNDRFSAERPEGSISTLTIQRTEQRDSAMYRCASSLARPGLAGGPETQYFGPGTRLLVL.

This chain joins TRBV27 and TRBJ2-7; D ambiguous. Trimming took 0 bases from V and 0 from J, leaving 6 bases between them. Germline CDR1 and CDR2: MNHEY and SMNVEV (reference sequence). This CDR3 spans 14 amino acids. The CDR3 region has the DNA TGTGCCAGCAGTTTATCGCCCAGCTCCTACGAGCAGTACTTC. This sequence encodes CASSLSPSSYEQYF.

The CDR3 DNA is TGTGCCAGCAGCCCCCGGCTACGATCATACGAGCAGTACTTC. This translates into CASSPRLRSYEQYF. This rearrangement joins TRBV7-9 to TRBJ2-7, with D uncertain. Germline CDR1 reads SEHNR; CDR2 reads FQNEAQ (reference sequence). This CDR3 spans 14 amino acids. Trimming took off 5 bases at V and 4 bases at J, with 15 bases between the two ends.

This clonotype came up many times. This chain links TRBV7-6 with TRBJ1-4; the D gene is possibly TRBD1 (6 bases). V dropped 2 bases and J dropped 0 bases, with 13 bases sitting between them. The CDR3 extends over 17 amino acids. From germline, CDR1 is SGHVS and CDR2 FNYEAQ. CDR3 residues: CASSLHRDHATNEKLFF. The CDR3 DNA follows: TGTGCCAGCAGCTTACACAGGGATCACGCAACTAATGAAAAACTGTTTTTT.

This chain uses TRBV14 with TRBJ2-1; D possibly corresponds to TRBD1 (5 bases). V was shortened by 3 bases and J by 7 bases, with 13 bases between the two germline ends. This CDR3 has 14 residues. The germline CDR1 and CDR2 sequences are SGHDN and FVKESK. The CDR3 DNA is TGTGCCAGCAGCCACAGGGCTCCGACGAATGAGCAGTTCTTC. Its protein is CASSHRAPTNEQFF.